These 27 T cell receptor beta chains were all obtained from the same sample, sequenced in a study of shared T cell receptors in the human thymus. The repertoire was sequenced with immunoSEQ multiplex PCR; TCRdb's copy has only in-frame clones and lacks some. The table lists roughly 560,000 clones, approximately 80% of them singletons. Another study also made use of these data, one on human thymus T cells.

Source material: thymocytes. Source of these receptors: a boy under two years old with a congenital heart defect.

V and J are TRBV11-2 and TRBJ2-7; the D gene is possibly TRBD2 (5 bases). This CDR3 spans 12 amino acids. Trimming removed 9 bases at V and 5 bases at J, with 14 bases between. From germline, CDR1 is SGHAT and CDR2 FQNNGV. CDR3 coding DNA: TGTGCCAGTAGGAGGACTGAACACGAGCAGTACTTC. Protein: CASRRTEHEQYF.

This chain links TRBV14 with TRBJ2-2; 10 nucleotides agree with TRBD2. With 5 bases clipped from V and 1 base from J, the junction kept 16 bases outside the gene matches. Germline V lookup: CDR1 SGHDN, CDR2 FVKESK. CDR3 length: 20 residues. The CDR3 DNA reads as TGTGCCAGCAGCAGGAGTGAGAGTCTAGCGGGAGACCAGAACACCGGGGAGCTGTTTTTT. Translated, it gives CASSRSESLAGDQNTGELFF.

The chain has TRBV7-8 and TRBJ2-7; TRBD2 matches 14 bases. The CDR3 spans 17 residues. V was pared by 5 bases and J by 7 bases, with 13 bases of the junction left unmatched. Per germline, CDR1 SGHVS and CDR2 FQNEAQ. The CDR3 DNA reads TGTGCCAGCAGCCCTACCCCGGGACTAGCGGGAGTGAATGAGCAGTACTTC. As protein: CASSPTPGLAGVNEQYF.

The chain recombines TRBV14 with TRBJ1-1, with a tentative D call TRBD1 (5 bases). Trimming stripped 0 bases from V and 2 bases from J, with 13 bases between. The CDR3 is 16 amino acids. From germline, CDR1 is SGHDN and CDR2 FVKESK. CDR3 DNA sequence: TGTGCCAGCAGCCAAGAGCAGGGAGGGCTTAACACTGAAGCTTTCTTT. It specifies CASSQEQGGLNTEAFF.

This chain links TRBV7-2 with TRBJ2-5; D is possibly TRBD2 (5 bases). The length of the CDR3 is 14 residues. Trimming removed 5 bases at V and 4 bases at J, with 14 bases between. CDR1 is SGHTA, CDR2 FQGNSA, per germline. The CDR3 loop reads CASSQEGPAETQYF. CDR3 DNA sequence: TGTGCCAGCAGCCAAGAGGGCCCCGCAGAGACCCAGTACTTC.

The J gene is TRBJ1-1, the V gene TRBV4-1; the match to TRBD1 covers 9 bases. The CDR3 contains 16 residues. V lost 2 bases and J lost 5; bases outside the gene matches: 9. Germline CDR1 reads MGHRA; CDR2 reads YSYEKL. CDR3 sequence reads: CASSQYRTGEGTEAFF. CDR3 DNA sequence: TGCGCCAGCAGCCAATATCGGACAGGGGAGGGGACTGAAGCTTTCTTT.

This chain uses TRBV5-8 with TRBJ1-2; no firm D call. Trimming removed 0 bases from V and 8 bases from J, with 8 bases in between. The V gene's germline CDR1 is SGHTS and CDR2 YDEGEE. The CDR3 has 12 residues. The CDR3 spells CASSLEFSGYTF. The CDR3 region has the DNA TGTGCCAGCAGCTTGGAGTTTAGCGGCTACACCTTC.

This chain joins TRBV15 and TRBJ1-2; 7 nucleotides line up with TRBD1. Germline values: CDR1 LNHNV, CDR2 YYDKDF (reference sequence). Unmatched junction bases numbered 6, after V lost 1 base and J lost 4 bases. CDR3 length: 15 amino acids. The CDR3 sequence is CATSRGATGRYGYTF. For the CDR3, the DNA is TGTGCCACCAGCAGAGGGGCGACAGGGCGCTATGGCTACACCTTC.

This clone was found once. Here the CDR3 reads CASSVFPPHGTGGRGTEAFF. CDR3 sequence (DNA): TGTGCCAGCAGCGTATTCCCACCTCACGGGACAGGGGGCCGGGGCACTGAAGCTTTCTTT. The chain uses TRBV9 and TRBJ1-1, with 12 bases matching TRBD1. The J segment lost 4 bases and the V segment lost 1 base, leaving 17 bases of the junction unmatched. This CDR3 is built from 20 residues. Germline values: CDR1 SGDLS, CDR2 YYNGEE.

V usage is TRBV9 and J usage is TRBJ1-2; no reliable D call. The CDR3 totals 15 residues. Per the germline V gene, CDR1 is SGDLS and CDR2 is YYNGEE. V shed 2 bases and J shed 2 bases, with 13 bases lying between them. The CDR3 bases are TGTGCCAGCAGCGTTGTTGAGACAAGCAACTATGGCTACACCTTC. Translating it yields CASSVVETSNYGYTF.

The chain is built from TRBV5-1 and TRBJ2-3; 11 nucleotides agree with TRBD2. Germline CDR1 and CDR2: SGHRS and YFSETQ. Trimming cost V 2 bases and J 3 bases; bases outside gene matches: 8. CDR3 length equals 17 residues. CDR3: CASSLGTSGHQTDTQYF. CDR3 nucleotide sequence: TGCGCCAGCAGCTTAGGGACTAGCGGCCATCAGACAGATACGCAGTATTTT. The full variable domain, completed using reference TRBV5-1 and TRBJ2-3, is KAGVTQTPRYLIKTRGQQVTLSCSPISGHRSVSWYQQTPGQGLQFLFEYFSETQRNKGNFPGRFSGRQFSNSRSEMNVSTLELGDSALYLCASSLGTSGHQTDTQYFGPGTRLTVL.

The rearrangement uses TRBV9 and TRBJ2-1; 14 bases fit TRBD2. The junction had 16 bases not matched to a gene; V was cut back by 6 bases and J by 5 bases. This CDR3 contains 19 residues. Germline-derived CDR1 and CDR2 are SGDLS and YYNGEE. Written as DNA, the CDR3 is TGTGCCAGCACCCTAGGGACTAGCGGGAGTCCCGGGGGGGACAATGAGCAGTTCTTC. This encodes CASTLGTSGSPGGDNEQFF.

This clone was observed a handful of times. The chain combines TRBV28 with TRBJ2-7, with 7 nucleotides matching TRBD2. Trimming removed 4 bases from V and 2 bases from J; junction bases left unmatched: 17. Per germline, CDR1 MDHEN and CDR2 SYDVKM. The CDR3 runs to 18 residues. CDR3 in amino acids: CASSSTPKTGGPPYEQYF. CDR3 coding DNA: TGTGCCAGCAGTTCGACCCCGAAAACGGGAGGTCCACCCTACGAGCAGTACTTC.

The CDR3 reads CASSRGAGELYNEQFF. CDR3 coding DNA: TGTGCCAGTAGTCGAGGGGCGGGGGAGCTTTACAATGAGCAGTTCTTC. The rearrangement joins TRBV19 to TRBJ2-1, with 7 bases fitting TRBD2. Germline V gives CDR1 LNHDA, CDR2 SQIVND (reference sequence). With 5 bases clipped from V and 4 bases from J, the junction kept 11 bases outside the gene matches. The length of the CDR3 is 16 residues.

The CDR3 sequence: CASSQDIRLAGEENEQFF. DNA for the CDR3: TGTGCCAGCAGCCAAGATATAAGACTAGCGGGAGAGGAGAATGAGCAGTTCTTC. The genes are TRBV14 and TRBJ2-1; 12 bases fit TRBD2. The germline V gene has CDR1 SGHDN and CDR2 FVKESK. The CDR3 totals 18 residues. The ends lost 0 bases at V and 7 bases at J; junction bases unmatched: 10.

This clone was seen a single time. The chain uses TRBV6-5 and TRBJ2-7; 10 nucleotides align to TRBD2. The CDR3 loop spans 14 amino acids. CDR1 is MNHEY and CDR2 is SVGAGI in the germline V gene. With V trimmed by 8 bases and J by 1 base, 5 bases remained unmatched. CDR3 sequence reads: CASSRTSGSYEQYF. The CDR3 DNA sequence: TGTGCCAGCTCGAGGACTAGCGGTTCCTACGAGCAGTACTTC.

The rearrangement links TRBV27 to TRBJ2-1; D may be TRBD2 (5 bases). V lost 3 bases and J lost 7, with 7 bases in between. The CDR3 sequence is 12 residues long. From germline, CDR1 is MNHEY and CDR2 SMNVEV (reference sequence). The CDR3: CASSFSGNEQFF. The CDR3 DNA is TGTGCCAGCAGTTTTTCGGGGAATGAGCAGTTCTTC.

The rearrangement uses TRBV4-2 and TRBJ2-7, with 7 nucleotides matching TRBD2. Germline-derived CDR1 and CDR2 are LGHNA and YNFKEQ. There are 15 residues in the CDR3. V was pared by 1 base and J by 5 bases, with 8 bases of the junction left unmatched. CDR3 in amino acids: CASSQVGGSLHEQYF. CDR3 in DNA: TGTGCCAGCAGCCAAGTCGGCGGGAGTCTGCACGAGCAGTACTTC.

This rearrangement joins TRBV27 to TRBJ1-1; maybe TRBD1 (5 bases). Trimming shortened V by 10 bases and J by 5 bases, and 14 bases separated the two germline ends. The CDR3 covers 12 residues. Germline CDR1 MNHEY, CDR2 SMNVEV (reference sequence). CDR3 sequence: CATSSGETEAFF. DNA for the CDR3: TGTGCCACCTCTTCGGGGGAAACTGAAGCTTTCTTT.

CDR3 protein: CASRPGPRGSSYEQYF. The CDR3 nucleotides are TGTGCCAGCAGACCTGGGCCCAGGGGGAGCTCCTACGAGCAGTACTTC. The chain is built from TRBV28 and TRBJ2-7; 7 positions agree with TRBD1. Germline V gives CDR1 MDHEN, CDR2 SYDVKM. The CDR3 totals 16 residues. Trimming removed 6 bases from V and 0 bases from J; junction bases left unmatched: 11.

The chain recombines TRBV11-2 with TRBJ2-7; TRBD2 agrees at 13 bases. CDR3 length: 20 amino acids. Germline CDR1 SGHAT, CDR2 FQNNGV. After removal of 0 bases from V and 2 bases from J, the junction contained 13 bases not matched to a gene. The CDR3 region is CASSLDSQTSGRRLPYEQYF. The CDR3 DNA is TGTGCCAGCAGCTTAGATTCCCAGACTAGCGGGAGGCGTCTACCCTACGAGCAGTACTTC.

The sample holds one count of this clone. This rearrangement joins TRBV27 to TRBJ1-4; TRBD1 aligns across 7 bases. J gave up 3 bases and V 5 bases, and 3 bases lay outside the gene matches. The CDR3 runs to 14 residues. The germline V gene encodes CDR1 MNHEY and CDR2 SMNVEV (reference sequence). The DNA for the CDR3 is TGTGCCAGCAGTAAAACAGGGGCTAATGAAAAACTGTTTTTT. Its translation: CASSKTGANEKLFF.

V gene TRBV5-6 combines with J gene TRBJ2-1, with TRBD1 matching over 9 bases. The CDR3 consists of 16 residues. Looked up from germline, CDR1 is SGHDT and CDR2 is YYEEEE. The V gene end was trimmed by 4 bases and the J gene end by 8 bases; junction bases not matched to a gene: 13. CDR3 coding DNA: TGTGCCAGCAGCCGTAAGTACGACAGGGGGAAGGATGAGCAGTTCTTC. Its protein is CASSRKYDRGKDEQFF.

This chain joins TRBV7-9 and TRBJ1-2; 7 positions match TRBD1. The CDR3 totals 18 residues. In germline, CDR1 is SEHNR, CDR2 FQNEAQ (reference sequence). Trimming cost V 4 bases and J 6 bases; bases outside gene matches: 20. CDR3 in DNA: TGTGCCAGCAGCTCCCCCGGACGTACAGGCAGGGGGGTCAATGGCTACACCTTC. Residues: CASSSPGRTGRGVNGYTF.

This clone has just one count. The chain has TRBV7-2 and TRBJ2-5; tentatively, D is TRBD1 (6 bases). The CDR3 has 17 amino acids. Deletions cut 4 bases from V and 3 bases from J, with 21 bases between. Germline V gene data show CDR1 as SGHTA and CDR2 as FQGNSA. CDR3 nucleotide sequence: TGTGCCAGCAGCTCAAGGGCGGTAGACAGGCGCAAAGAGACCCAGTACTTC. Protein: CASSSRAVDRRKETQYF.

The rearrangement joins TRBV9 to TRBJ2-4; 7 nucleotides align to TRBD1. The CDR3 length is 15 residues. The germline CDR1 and CDR2 sequences are SGDLS and YYNGEE. V shed 3 bases, J shed 1 base, and the junction held 4 bases outside the gene matches. The CDR3 reads CASSGTGDAKNIQYF. For the CDR3, the DNA is TGTGCCAGCAGCGGAACAGGGGATGCCAAAAACATTCAGTACTTC. The variable domain in full, with the rest retrieved from reference TRBV9 and TRBJ2-4, is DSGVTQTPKHLITATGQRVTLRCSPRSGDLSVYWYQQSLDQGLQFLIQYYNGEERAKGNILERFSAQQFPDLHSELNLSSLELGDSALYFCASSGTGDAKNIQYFGAGTRLSVL.

The chain carries TRBV30 and TRBJ1-5; tentative D call: TRBD1 (5 bases). V lost 4 bases and J lost 8, with 15 bases in between. The CDR3 covers 13 residues. Germline-derived CDR1 and CDR2 are GTSNPN and SVGIG (reference sequence). For the CDR3, the DNA is TGTGCCTGGAACGGGGGGAAATCAGAGCCCCAGCATTTT. This encodes CAWNGGKSEPQHF.